Following are 17 T cell receptor beta chains from one sample sequenced in a study of blood T cell repertoires in COVID-19. TCRdb keeps only in-frame clones here, not all; method: immunoSEQ multiplex PCR. The sample holds some 95,000 clones; roughly 85% are singletons and the top ten take about 5%. The sequencing input was peripheral blood. Source of these receptors: a man in his 70s with acute or convalescent COVID-19.

On this clone itself: No DNA is shown, since the ends of the CDR3 on it are uncertain; the CDR3 is the one TCRdb lists. The gene calls are TRBV7-9 and TRBJ1-1. The CDR3 is 15 amino acids long, termini counted. Germline V lookup: CDR1 SEHNR, CDR2 FQNEAQ (reference sequence). The CDR3 spells CASSFGSGSKAEAFF.

This clone was seen more than once but under ten times. The chain couples TRBV9 to TRBJ2-7, with D possibly being TRBD1 (6 bases). The V and J ends lost 4 bases and 3 bases respectively, with 11 bases between them. Germline V gene data show CDR1 as SGDLS and CDR2 as YYNGEE. The CDR3 is 13 residues long. The CDR3 DNA follows: TGTGCCAGCAGCCCAGGGGATCGCTACGAGCAGTACTTC. Translation: CASSPGDRYEQYF.

The chain links TRBV6-5 to TRBJ1-1; D ambiguous. This CDR3 contains 14 residues. V lost 2 bases and J lost 5, with 12 bases in between. Germline lookup yields CDR1 MNHEY and CDR2 SVGAGI. In DNA, the CDR3 is TGTGCCAGCAGTTACGGTACAGCAAGTACTGAAGCTTTCTTT. The encoded protein is CASSYGTASTEAFF.

The chain has TRBV10-2 and TRBJ2-7; perhaps TRBD1 as D (6 bases). V was trimmed by 8 bases and J by 6 bases, leaving 20 bases between them. CDR1 and CDR2 from the germline V gene are WSHSY and SAAADI. This CDR3 region has 14 residues. In DNA, the CDR3 is TGCGCCAGCCAATTTTCTCAGGGGAACGGCGAGCAGTACTTC. Translating gives CASQFSQGNGEQYF.

The rearrangement uses TRBV9 and TRBJ1-6, with 8 bases fitting TRBD1. The CDR3 contains 15 residues. The J segment lost 10 bases and the V segment lost 0 bases, leaving 6 bases of the junction unmatched. From germline, CDR1 is SGDLS and CDR2 YYNGEE. DNA for the CDR3: TGTGCCAGCAGCGTAGGACAGGGGAATTGGTCACCCCTCCACTTT. This encodes CASSVGQGNWSPLHF.

The chain couples TRBV19 to TRBJ1-2; TRBD1 aligns across 8 bases. The germline V gene encodes CDR1 LNHDA and CDR2 SQIVND (reference sequence). CDR3 size: 14 residues. Trimming cost V 4 bases and J 8 bases; bases outside gene matches: 9. The CDR3 DNA reads TGTGCCAGTAGTACACAGGGGGACGAGAGGGGCTACACCTTC. Amino acid sequence: CASSTQGDERGYTF.

The CDR3 loop is CASTGSRDTEAFF. CDR3 bases: TGCGCCAGCACGGGGAGTCGTGATACTGAAGCTTTCTTT. The rearrangement links TRBV5-1 to TRBJ1-1; D unclear. The CDR3 length is 13 residues. V dropped 6 bases and J dropped 5 bases, with 14 bases sitting between them. Per the germline V gene, CDR1 is SGHRS and CDR2 is YFSETQ.

The chain employs TRBV29-1 and TRBJ2-2; 8 bases align to TRBD2. V dropped 3 bases and J dropped 6; count of bases not matched to a gene: 18. The germline V gene encodes CDR1 SQVTM and CDR2 ANQGSEA. CDR3 length: 18 residues. The CDR3 bases are TGCAGCGTTGAGATGGGGTACGGGGGGGCCTCAAGGGCCGGGGAGCTGTTTTTT. Translation gives CSVEMGYGGASRAGELFF.

CDR3 sequence reads: CASSHHGGATDTQYF. Written as DNA, the CDR3 is TGTGCCAGCAGCCATCACGGGGGAGCCACAGATACGCAGTATTTT. J is TRBJ2-3 and V is TRBV3-1 (or the pseudogene TRBV3-2), with D tentatively TRBD2 (6 bases). The CDR3 sequence is 15 residues long. V was pared by 3 bases and J by 2 bases, with 12 bases between. Germline V gene sequence: CDR1 LGHDT, CDR2 YNNKEL (reference sequence).

The chain couples TRBV11-2 to TRBJ2-4; possibly TRBD1 for D (6 bases). This CDR3 is built from 14 residues. With 3 bases removed from V and 6 bases from J, the gap between germline ends came to 12 bases. From germline, CDR1 is SGHAT and CDR2 FQNNGV. This chain's CDR3 is CASSFRIRGNIQYF. The CDR3 bases are TGTGCCAGCAGCTTTAGGATCAGGGGAAACATTCAGTACTTC.

This chain links TRBV19 with TRBJ2-5, with 13 nucleotides matching TRBD2. After removal of 4 bases from V and 1 base from J, the junction contained 3 bases not matched to a gene. The CDR3 covers 16 residues. CDR1 LNHDA and CDR2 SQIVND come from the germline V gene (reference sequence). CDR3 protein: CASSKGTSGAQETQYF. DNA for the CDR3: TGTGCCAGTAGTAAGGGGACTAGCGGGGCCCAAGAGACCCAGTACTTC. Supplemented by reference TRBV19 and TRBJ2-5, the full variable domain reads DGGITQSPKYLFRKEGQNVTLSCEQNLNHDAMYWYRQDPGQGLRLIYYSQIVNDFQKGDIAEGYSVSREKKESFPLTVTSAQKNPTAFYLCASSKGTSGAQETQYFGPGTRLLVL.

This clone was observed a single time. The chain links TRBV9 to TRBJ2-5, with 8 bases that match TRBD2. Germline-derived CDR1 and CDR2 are SGDLS and YYNGEE. The CDR3 sequence is 15 residues long. Unmatched junction bases numbered 3, after V lost 0 bases and J lost 2 bases. The CDR3 nucleotides are TGTGCCAGCAGCGTAGGGGGACTAGGACAAGAGACCCAGTACTTC. Protein: CASSVGGLGQETQYF.

The chain joins TRBV6-5 to TRBJ2-5; the match to TRBD2 covers 12 bases. Trimming at V came to 4 bases and at J to 6 bases, leaving 6 bases not matched to a gene. The CDR3 is 15 amino acids. Germline V gene data show CDR1 as MNHEY and CDR2 as SVGAGI. This chain's CDR3 is CASSWTSGEAQTQYF. DNA of the CDR3: TGTGCCAGCAGTTGGACTAGCGGGGAGGCACAGACCCAGTACTTC.

This sequence joins TRBV18 and TRBJ2-7, with 7 bases matching TRBD1. V dropped 6 bases and J dropped 2; count of bases not matched to a gene: 4. Germline V gene sequence: CDR1 KGHSH, CDR2 LQKENI. The CDR3 is 13 residues long. The CDR3: CASSRDSPYEQYV. DNA of the CDR3: TGTGCCAGCTCCCGGGACAGCCCCTACGAGCAGTACGTC.

V and J are TRBV9 and TRBJ1-1; tentatively, D is TRBD1 (5 bases). The CDR3 sequence is 16 residues long. The germline gives CDR1 SGDLS, CDR2 YYNGEE. The V and J ends lost 3 bases and 5 bases respectively, with 20 bases between them. CDR3 sequence reads: CASSAAAGGRNTEAFF. The CDR3 DNA reads as TGTGCCAGCAGCGCCGCCGCGGGGGGTAGAAATACTGAAGCTTTCTTT.

The rearrangement uses TRBV5-1 and TRBJ1-1; D gene uncertain. CDR1 and CDR2 (germline): SGHRS, YFSETQ. V was shortened by 1 base and J by 0 bases, with 10 bases between the two germline ends. The CDR3 extends over 15 amino acids. This CDR3 reads CASSLNPEMNTEAFF. CDR3 bases: TGCGCCAGCAGCTTGAACCCGGAGATGAACACTGAAGCTTTCTTT.

The V and J genes are TRBV28 and TRBJ1-2; TRBD1 matches 10 bases. The CDR3 length is 15 residues. Losses at the gene ends were 4 bases for V and 7 bases for J; bases not matched to a gene: 9. The germline gives CDR1 MDHEN, CDR2 SYDVKM. The CDR3 nucleotides are TGTGCCAGCAGTTACCGGGACAGGGGAACGTCTGGCTACACCTTC. Protein: CASSYRDRGTSGYTF.